These T cell receptor beta chains were read from a single sample in a study of T cell repertoires in cytomegalovirus infection. Via MiXCR, TCRdb re-called the reads, giving one row per CDR3 protein. Of under 90,000 distinct CDR3 sequences detected, more than 40% appear once; the ten largest clones hold over 85%. No antigen has been assigned to these receptors. The sample consisted of CD8+ T cells from cultured PBMCs, taken from culture after CMV antigen stimulation. Every receptor here comes from a human donor in good health (CMV status not recorded). Some clones in this sample may be carry-over from other donors' samples. The CDR3 runs from the conserved cysteine through the conserved F or W. Fields, in order: V gene, D gene, J gene, clone size, CDR3 protein, CDR3 DNA. A D gene is named only where the DNA matches it firmly. Size tells how often a clone was seen (once, few, many) or the class of an expanded clone, and some rows leave it out.

TRBV12-3/TRBV12-4,-,TRBJ1-5,-,CASSSGFRGNQPQHF,TGTGCCAGCAGTTCAGGGTTCAGGGGTAATCAGCCCCAGCATTTT
TRBV6-6,TRBD1,TRBJ2-1,-,CASSGQGAVIQSSYNEQFF,TGTGCCAGCAGCGGACAGGGGGCGGTTATCCAGAGCTCCTACAATGAGCAGTTCTTC
TRBV7-6,TRBD1,TRBJ2-1,-,CASSFYRDRAYEQFF,TGTGCCAGCAGTTTCTACCGGGACAGGGCTTATGAGCAGTTCTTC
TRBV20-1,-,TRBJ2-1,-,CSARDEVSPRSNEQFF,TGCAGTGCTAGAGATGAGGTTAGCCCAAGGTCCAATGAGCAGTTCTTC
TRBV4-1,-,TRBJ1-6,once,CASSQSSPETLHF,TGCGCCAGCAGCCAATCCTCCCCCGAAACCCTCCACTTT
TRBV28,-,TRBJ2-7,few,CASSLGTYEQYF,TGTGCCAGCAGTTTAGGGACCTACGAGCAGTACTTC
TRBV25-1,-,TRBJ1-1,-,CASSDRGTEAFF,TGTGCCAGCAGTGACCGAGGAACTGAAGCTTTCTTT
TRBV7-2,-,TRBJ1-2,few,CASSLRGTHPNYGYTF,TGTGCCAGCAGCTTAAGGGGGACACATCCTAACTATGGCTACACCTTC
TRBV2,TRBD1,TRBJ2-7,-,CASTSWGGQGNYEQYF,TGTGCCAGCACCTCTTGGGGAGGACAGGGCAACTACGAGCAGTACTTC
TRBV27,-,TRBJ1-2,-,CASSLSGVNYGYTF,TGTGCCAGCAGTTTATCCGGGGTTAACTATGGCTACACCTTC
TRBV7-8,TRBD1,TRBJ2-3,few,CASSLPGQGPNTQYF,TGTGCCAGCAGCCTTCCGGGACAGGGCCCCAATACGCAGTATTTT
TRBV6-4,TRBD2,TRBJ2-1,-,CASSDGTSGYNEQFF,TGTGCCAGCAGTGACGGGACTAGCGGCTACAATGAGCAGTTCTTC
TRBV7-2,TRBD1,TRBJ1-6,few,CASSEQGALDSPLHF,TGTGCCAGCAGCGAACAGGGGGCGCTGGATTCACCCCTCCACTTT
TRBV30,-,TRBJ1-2,-,CAWSVSGAYGYTF,TGTGCCTGGAGTGTCTCAGGGGCCTATGGCTACACCTTC
TRBV7-8,TRBD2,TRBJ2-1,many,CASSLTSGSRDEQFF,TGTGCCAGCAGCTTAACTAGCGGGAGTCGGGATGAGCAGTTCTTC
TRBV19,-,TRBJ1-2,-,CASTRLGEGVGYTF,TGTGCCAGTACCCGACTCGGCGAGGGAGTGGGCTACACCTTC
TRBV2,TRBD1,TRBJ2-1,-,CASSGRTGGVEQFF,TGTGCCAGCAGTGGTCGGACAGGGGGCGTTGAGCAGTTCTTC
TRBV7-2,TRBD1,TRBJ2-7,-,CASSLDRVSSYEQYF,TGTGCCAGCAGCTTGGACAGGGTCAGCTCCTACGAGCAGTACTTC
TRBV7-9,-,TRBJ2-2,few,CASSLVSAGELFF,TGTGCCAGCAGCTTAGTGTCAGCCGGGGAGCTGTTTTTT
TRBV7-9,TRBD2,TRBJ2-5,-,CASVVIRGGPQETQYF,TGTGCCAGCGTCGTGATTCGCGGGGGGCCTCAAGAGACCCAGTACTTC
TRBV29-1,TRBD2,TRBJ2-1,few,CSVVVAGEREQFF,TGCAGCGTTGTGGTAGCGGGAGAGCGTGAGCAGTTCTTC
TRBV5-4,TRBD2,TRBJ2-5,once,CASGEGGGIQETQYF,TGTGCCAGCGGAGAGGGCGGGGGGATACAAGAGACCCAGTACTTC
TRBV7-2,-,TRBJ1-1,many,CASYPGDTRLLEAFF,TGTGCCAGCTATCCTGGGGACACGCGCCTCCTTGAAGCTTTCTTT
TRBV15,-,TRBJ2-7,-,CATSRGSGSYEQYF,TGTGCCACCAGCAGAGGTTCAGGAAGCTACGAGCAGTACTTC
TRBV12-3/TRBV12-4,TRBD2,TRBJ2-3,-,CASIPWEGLMDTQYF,TGTGCCAGCATTCCCTGGGAGGGTCTTATGGATACGCAGTATTTT